These 10 T cell receptor beta chains came from one sample sequenced in a study of response to subunit inactivated influenza vaccine. MiXCR, applied by TCRdb to the RT-PCR reads, yields one record per CDR3 protein. Of just under 550,000 distinct CDR3 sequences in the sample, around 21% were seen once. The sample was also reused in another study, on T cells expressing NK-cell markers. That paper notes: 5'RACE template switching with UMIs produced the TCR beta cDNA.

Specimen: CD4+ T cells sorted from PBMCs, collected roughly 13 days after vaccination. These receptors originate from a man in his fifties who received an inactivated influenza vaccine.

V gene TRBV4-1 combines with J gene TRBJ2-5; D tentatively reads TRBD1 or TRBD2 (5 bases each). The CDR3 is 17 amino acids. Germline CDR1 and CDR2: MGHRA and YSYEKL. Trimming removed 0 bases from V and 3 bases from J, with 17 bases in between. The DNA of the CDR3 is TGCGCCAGCAGCCAAGATCACATCGGGGCAGGGAAAGAGACCCAGTACTTC. As protein: CASSQDHIGAGKETQYF.

This chain connects TRBV29-1 to TRBJ2-5, with D hard to call. The CDR3 runs to 13 residues. CDR1 SQVTM and CDR2 ANQGSEA come from the germline V gene. The germline V and J ends were trimmed by 6 bases and 0 bases, with 11 bases remaining between them. The CDR3 DNA reads TGCAGCGTGGGATCTTTGTACCAAGAGACCCAGTACTTC. It translates to CSVGSLYQETQYF.

This clonotype was detected only a few times. V is TRBV29-1 and J is TRBJ2-5; tentatively, D is TRBD1 (6 bases). The V end was cut by 3 bases, the J end by 4 bases, with 12 bases between. Germline V gives CDR1 SQVTM, CDR2 ANQGSEA. CDR3 length: 13 amino acids. CDR3 sequence: CSVDRGRGETQYF. CDR3 nucleotides: TGCAGCGTTGATCGAGGCAGGGGAGAGACCCAGTACTTC.

This clonotype has at least ten counts. The chain uses TRBV12-3 or TRBV12-4 and TRBJ2-7; D remains ambiguous. Trimming took off 4 bases at V and 6 bases at J, with 7 bases between the two ends. This CDR3 is built from 11 residues. The CDR3 region is CASSSRSEQYF. The CDR3 nucleotides are TGTGCCAGCAGTTCCAGGAGCGAGCAGTACTTC.

The rearrangement uses TRBV5-6 and TRBJ2-1, with D tentatively TRBD2 (6 bases). V lost 1 base and J lost 5, with 10 bases in between. This CDR3 is 14 amino acids long. In germline, CDR1 is SGHDT, CDR2 YYEEEE. The CDR3: CASSLPGSHNEQFF. CDR3 nucleotides: TGTGCCAGCAGCTTGCCCGGGAGCCACAATGAGCAGTTCTTC.

This clonotype was detected only a few times. The V and J genes are TRBV12-3 or TRBV12-4 and TRBJ2-5; weak D call: TRBD2 (5 bases). V shed 5 bases and J shed 4 bases, with 14 bases lying between them. The CDR3 has 14 amino acids. In nucleotides, the CDR3 is TGTGCCAGCAGTATGGACTTAAGCCGAGAGACCCAGTACTTC. It encodes CASSMDLSRETQYF.

This clonotype was detected only a few times. The rearrangement links TRBV6-2 or TRBV6-3 to TRBJ2-7, with D uncertain. The CDR3 length is 16 residues. Germline values: CDR1 MNHEY, CDR2 SVGEGT. Trimming removed 2 bases at V and 2 bases at J, with 16 bases between. Here the CDR3 DNA reads TGTGCCAGCAGTTACGCAATCGACACTTTGACCTACGAGCAGTACTTC. This encodes CASSYAIDTLTYEQYF.

CDR3 sequence (DNA): TGTGCCAGCAGCGCGCGGACAGAAAACACTGAAGCTTTCTTT. Translating gives CASSARTENTEAFF. V usage is TRBV11-1 and J usage is TRBJ1-1, with D maybe TRBD1 (6 bases). The CDR3 runs to 14 residues. Trimming removed 5 bases from V and 2 bases from J, with 12 bases in between. Germline assignment: CDR1 SGHAT and CDR2 FQDESV (reference sequence).

The chain employs TRBV11-2 and TRBJ1-1; 8 bases fit TRBD1. Germline values: CDR1 SGHAT, CDR2 FQNNGV. There are 13 residues in the CDR3. V lost 8 bases and J lost 4; bases outside the gene matches: 6. This chain's CDR3 is CASGTGGSTEAFF. CDR3 coding DNA: TGTGCCAGCGGGACAGGAGGGAGCACTGAAGCTTTCTTT.

This CDR3 reads CASKQGSLTEAFF. The CDR3 DNA reads TGCGCCAGCAAACAGGGGTCTCTTACTGAAGCTTTCTTT. J is TRBJ1-1 and V is TRBV5-1; 7 nucleotides line up with TRBD1. The CDR3 covers 13 residues. After removal of 6 bases from V and 5 bases from J, the junction contained 7 bases not matched to a gene. Germline V CDR1 and CDR2: SGHRS, YFSETQ.